The 17 T cell receptor beta chains below come from one sample, sequenced in a study of molecular identifiers for immune sequencing clone quantification. TCRdb used MiXCR to reprocess the PCR reads, holding one entry per CDR3 protein. The sample lists 550,000 to 750,000 distinct CDR3 sequences, about 20% occurring once. The sequencing input was naive CD8+ T cells from blood, with Jurkat cell RNA spiked in. Noted subset: FACS-sorted CD8+CD4-CCR7+CD45RA+ naive T cells. Receptors were obtained from a human donor in good health. Some libraries in this study had Jurkat cell RNA spiked in.

This clonotype was observed many times. The V gene is TRBV28, the J gene TRBJ2-7; either TRBD1 or TRBD2 may fit D (5 bases each). The V and J ends lost 3 bases and 0 bases respectively, with 9 bases between them. Germline CDR1 reads MDHEN; CDR2 reads SYDVKM. This CDR3 is 14 amino acids long. Written as DNA, the CDR3 is TGTGCCAGCAGTTTGGGGGACCTCTCCTACGAGCAGTACTTC. Translation: CASSLGDLSYEQYF.

This clonotype was found many times. The J gene is TRBJ2-7, the V gene TRBV30; D is perhaps TRBD1 (6 bases). Trimming removed 3 bases at V and 2 bases at J, with 11 bases between. Germline V gene lookup returns CDR1 GTSNPN and CDR2 SVGIG (reference sequence). This CDR3 region has 13 residues. CDR3 bases: TGTGCCTGGAGCTTGACAGGACCCTACGAGCAGTACTTC. Its translation is CAWSLTGPYEQYF.

On this clonotype itself: A much larger clone lies one base from this, so it may be a read error. The chain joins TRBV20-1 to TRBJ2-7, with 8 bases lining up with TRBD2. CDR3 length equals 14 residues. The germline V gene has CDR1 DFQATT and CDR2 SNEGSKA (reference sequence). V gave up 1 base and J gave up 3 bases; unmatched junction bases: 5. The CDR3: CSARAGGGRYEQYF. CDR3 bases: TGCAGTGCTAGAGCTGGCGGGGGGCGCTACGAGCAGTACTTC.

Concerning this clonotype itself: At one of its ends the junction is not consistent with the germline gene, which may arise from a read error. V and J are TRBV7-9 and TRBJ2-7; 9 nucleotides match TRBD1. Germline V CDR1 and CDR2: SEHNR, FQNEAQ (reference sequence). This CDR3 has 15 residues. CDR3 sequence (DNA): TGTGCCAACAGCGCGGGACAGGGCGAATCCTACGAGCAGTACTTC. This gives the protein CANSAGQGESYEQYF.

This clonotype was seen many times. The chain carries TRBV28 and TRBJ1-1; weak D call: TRBD1 (6 bases). V lost 5 bases and J lost 7, with 14 bases in between. Germline CDR1 is MDHEN and CDR2 is SYDVKM. The CDR3 extends over 13 amino acids. The CDR3 DNA reads TGTGCCAGCAGTCCCCGGGGGCAGGGTGAAGCTTTCTTT. This codes for CASSPRGQGEAFF.

This clonotype was counted ten times or more. This chain uses TRBV20-1 with TRBJ2-7; a weak D match, TRBD1 (6 bases). V was pared by 0 bases and J by 2 bases, with 14 bases between. This CDR3 is built from 15 residues. Germline-derived CDR1 and CDR2 are DFQATT and SNEGSKA (reference sequence). CDR3 region: CSARDLDSPTYEQYF. CDR3 bases: TGCAGTGCTAGAGATCTGGACAGCCCAACCTACGAGCAGTACTTC.

Remarks on this clonotype: One base away lies a much larger clone, so this may be a sequencing read error. The chain uses TRBV30 and TRBJ2-2; D unclear. CDR3 size: 12 residues. Germline-derived CDR1 and CDR2 are GTSNPN and SVGIG (reference sequence). The CDR3 is CARSPDTGELFF. The CDR3 DNA follows: TGTGCCCGGAGTCCGGATACCGGGGAGCTGTTTTTT.

This chain links TRBV27 with TRBJ2-5; D not certain. Trimming cost V 4 bases and J 5 bases, with 17 bases left between them. CDR1 MNHEY and CDR2 SMNVEV come from the germline V gene (reference sequence). The CDR3 sequence is 15 residues long. The CDR3 DNA follows: TGTGCCAGCAGTTCTCTCCCGCCGGGCCGGGAGACCCAGTACTTC. It is translated as CASSSLPPGRETQYF.

Comments on this clonotype: The CDR3 end shows no conserved phenylalanine or tryptophan, and so a read error is likely. The V call is TRBV7-6, the J call TRBJ2-7; D is ambiguous. The CDR3 spans 14 residues. Germline V CDR1 and CDR2: SGHVS, FNYEAQ. This CDR3 reads CASSPDLPSYKQYL. In nucleotides, the CDR3 is TGTGCCAGCAGTCCGGATCTGCCTTCCTACAAGCAGTACCTC.

Comment on this clonotype: Compared with germline, one end of the junction differs, possibly owing to a read error. DNA for the CDR3: TGTGCCGGCAGTTACTCATTAGGGACTAGCGGGAGGCGCCACAATGAGCAGTTCTTC. This gives the protein CAGSYSLGTSGRRHNEQFF. J is TRBJ2-1 and V is TRBV6-5, with TRBD2 identical over 15 bases. CDR1 and CDR2 from the germline V gene are MNHEY and SVGAGI. CDR3 size: 19 residues.

This clonotype came up many times. The V and J genes are TRBV20-1 and TRBJ1-5; no reliable D call. V dropped 5 bases and J dropped 0 bases, with 23 bases sitting between them. CDR1 and CDR2 from the germline V gene are DFQATT and SNEGSKA (reference sequence). The CDR3 is made up of 18 amino acids. The CDR3 coding sequence is TGCAGTGCTCAGGAGGCCACTACCATGTTTAATAGCAATCAGCCCCAGCATTTT. It translates to CSAQEATTMFNSNQPQHF.

The V call is TRBV19, the J call TRBJ1-1; D remains ambiguous. The V end was cut by 4 bases, the J end by 0 bases, with 18 bases between. From germline, CDR1 is LNHDA and CDR2 SQIVND (reference sequence). The CDR3 loop spans 17 amino acids. In DNA, the CDR3 is TGTGCCAGTAGTAAGATGGGAGGGATTTTCATGAACACTGAAGCTTTCTTT. Translated: CASSKMGGIFMNTEAFF. The full variable domain, in which reference TRBV19 and TRBJ1-1 provide the parts outside the CDR3, is DGGITQSPKYLFRKEGQNVTLSCEQNLNHDAMYWYRQDPGQGLRLIYYSQIVNDFQKGDIAEGYSVSREKKESFPLTVTSAQKNPTAFYLCASSKMGGIFMNTEAFFGQGTRLTVV.

This clonotype was observed at least ten times. The CDR3 coding sequence is TGTGCCAGCAGCCCGACCGAAAATCAGCCCCAGCATTTT. As protein: CASSPTENQPQHF. The chain uses TRBV7-9 and TRBJ1-5; D remains unclear. The CDR3 is 13 residues long. CDR1 is SEHNR, CDR2 FQNEAQ, per germline (reference sequence). Trimming cost V 5 bases and J 4 bases, with 9 bases left between them.

As for this clonotype: The CDR3 ends on some other residue instead of the conserved phenylalanine or tryptophan, so this is likely a read error. J is TRBJ2-1 and V is TRBV7-2, with TRBD2 as a possible D gene (5 bases). Trimming cost V 5 bases and J 3 bases, with 5 bases left between them. Germline CDR1 reads SGHTA; CDR2 reads FQGNSA. The CDR3 consists of 12 residues. The CDR3 sequence is CASSRDYNEQFL. For the CDR3, the DNA is TGTGCCAGCAGCCGGGACTACAATGAGCAGTTCCTC.

This clonotype was counted many times. The chain couples TRBV6-5 to TRBJ1-1, with D possibly TRBD1 on 6 matching bases. From germline, CDR1 is MNHEY and CDR2 SVGAGI. Trimming stripped 3 bases from V and 4 bases from J, with 15 bases between. This CDR3 has 15 residues. The CDR3 is CASSYSTGLFTEAFF. In DNA form, the CDR3 reads TGTGCCAGCAGTTATTCCACAGGGCTTTTCACTGAAGCTTTCTTT.

Ten or more counts support this clonotype. V and J are TRBV15 and TRBJ2-1; TRBD2 aligns across 8 bases. Germline CDR1 LNHNV, CDR2 YYDKDF (reference sequence). The CDR3 contains 17 residues. V was pared by 0 bases and J by 4 bases, with 8 bases of the junction left unmatched. CDR3 in amino acids: CATSRESSSGRYNEQFF. CDR3 nucleotides: TGTGCCACCAGCAGAGAATCCTCTAGCGGGCGATACAATGAGCAGTTCTTC.

The V call is TRBV6-5, the J call TRBJ2-7; D unclear. CDR1 is MNHEY, CDR2 SVGAGI, per germline. This CDR3 comprises 19 residues. Trimming removed 0 bases at V and 0 bases at J, with 21 bases between. CDR3 bases: TGTGCCAGCAGTTACTCGCCTACCTCTCAGAGGATTCCCTCCTACGAGCAGTACTTC. Its translation: CASSYSPTSQRIPSYEQYF.